The source of this T cell receptor beta chain is a study of CD8 T cells in ankylosing spondylitis. General study findings and limits: Blood of patients with ankylosing spondylitis appeared to be characterized by a TCR beta motif of 8 or 9 highly homologous variants. CD8+ cells made up the disease-linked clones, which were relatively rare in peripheral blood. Reports of some motif variants in reactive arthritis synovial fluid and blood predate this one.

The germline V gene has CDR1 LGHNA and CDR2 YNFKEQ. The CDR3 runs to 18 residues. The V end lost 3 bases, the J end lost 0 bases, and 17 bases lay between the germline ends. Quantitative 5'-RACE with molecular barcodes was used to make the TCR beta libraries. A single record per CDR3 protein comes from TCRdb applying MiXCR to the 5' RACE reads. Counted here are 100,000 to 150,000 distinct CDR3 sequences, around 9.3% occurring once; the ten biggest clones make up approximately 3.4%. There are many counts of this clonotype. What it binds is not known. Source material: blood, either unsorted or a sorted T cell fraction (not recorded which). This TCR was recovered from a male donor with ankylosing spondylitis or in good health (not recorded which). The rearrangement uses TRBV4-2 and TRBJ1-4, with unresolved D. CDR3 loop: CASSHRLSDMATNEKLFF. The CDR3 nucleotides are TGTGCCAGCAGCCACAGGCTCAGCGACATGGCAACTAATGAAAAACTGTTTTTT.